This paragraph covers one T cell receptor beta chain sequence. The data derive from a study of blood T cell repertoires in COVID-19. Study background: The United States, Italy and Spain supplied acute and convalescent COVID-19 samples. PBMCs, B-cell-depleted T cells, or T cells provided the cDNA or gDNA that made up the material.

V dropped 4 bases and J dropped 5 bases, with 13 bases sitting between them. Germline values: CDR1 LNHDA, CDR2 SQIVND (reference sequence). The CDR3 covers 14 residues. In the authors' methods: Reference gene primer amplification in the assay estimated nucleated cell counts. The repertoire was sequenced with immunoSEQ multiplex PCR; TCRdb's copy has only in-frame clones and lacks some. For V, J and clone size, that table is used; D and trimming come from the DNA. The table records some 310,000 clones, around 86% of them present only once. This TCR was sampled from a man aged 50 to 60 with active or convalescent COVID-19. The chain is built from TRBV19 and TRBJ2-3, with D tentatively TRBD2 (6 bases). Sequencing used peripheral blood. The CDR3 spells CASSTPFSGDTQYF. CDR3 coding DNA: TGTGCCAGTAGTACGCCGTTTAGCGGAGATACGCAGTATTTT.